This T cell receptor beta chain derives from a study of T cells in localized non-small cell lung cancer. General study findings and limits: T cell clonality was highest in uninvolved adjacent lung, above tumor. For the top 100 tumor clones, a median roughly 56 also appeared in adjacent lung. Sequencing was limited to one tumor region, leaving the possibility of heterogeneity open. With higher T cell density in blood came longer overall survival.

With respect to this clone: No antigen is known for it.

Assay used: immunoSEQ multiplex PCR; TCRdb lists only in-frame clones, some missing. The profile shows about 59,000 clones, around 90% of them singletons. Germline V gene lookup returns CDR1 SGHRS and CDR2 YFSETQ. The CDR3 is made up of 16 amino acids. The V gene lost 0 bases and the J gene lost 0 bases, with 12 bases spanning the gap. This receptor was identified in a man aged 40 to 75 with stage I squamous cell lung carcinoma. The material sequenced was peripheral blood, taken before any cancer treatment. V is TRBV5-1 and J is TRBJ2-5; TRBD2 might be the D (6 bases). The CDR3 DNA follows: TGCGCCAGCAGCTTGGCCATAAGCGGGTACCAAGAGACCCAGTACTTC. This sequence encodes CASSLAISGYQETQYF.